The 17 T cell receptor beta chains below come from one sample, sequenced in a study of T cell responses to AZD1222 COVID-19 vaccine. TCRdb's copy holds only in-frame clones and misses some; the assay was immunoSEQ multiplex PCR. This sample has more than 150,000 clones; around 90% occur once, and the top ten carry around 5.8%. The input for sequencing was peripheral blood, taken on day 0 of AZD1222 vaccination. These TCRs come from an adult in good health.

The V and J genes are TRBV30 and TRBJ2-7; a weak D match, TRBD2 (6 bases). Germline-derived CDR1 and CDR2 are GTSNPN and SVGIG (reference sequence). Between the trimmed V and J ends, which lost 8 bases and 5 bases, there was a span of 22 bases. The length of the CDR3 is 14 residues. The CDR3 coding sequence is TGTGCCGGGGGAGGAGGCATGGGAGGCGACGAGCAGTACTTC. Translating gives CAGGGGMGGDEQYF.

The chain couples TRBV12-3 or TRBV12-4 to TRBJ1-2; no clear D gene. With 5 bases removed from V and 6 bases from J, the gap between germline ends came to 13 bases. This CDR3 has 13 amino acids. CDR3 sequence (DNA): TGTGCCAGCAGTCTCCGACCCACTGATGGCTACACCTTC. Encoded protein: CASSLRPTDGYTF.

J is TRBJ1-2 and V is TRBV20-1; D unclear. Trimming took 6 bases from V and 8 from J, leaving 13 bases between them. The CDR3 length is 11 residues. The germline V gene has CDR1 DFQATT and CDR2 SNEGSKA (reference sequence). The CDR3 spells CSASSPSGYTF. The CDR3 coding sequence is TGCAGTGCCAGCAGCCCGTCGGGCTACACCTTC.

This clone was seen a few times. CDR3 protein: CASSLRLRQGETQYF. CDR3 nucleotides: TGTGCCAGCAGCCTTCGTCTGCGACAGGGGGAGACCCAGTACTTC. V usage is TRBV7-6 and J usage is TRBJ2-5; TRBD1 aligns across 8 bases. The J segment lost 5 bases and the V segment lost 5 bases, leaving 10 bases of the junction unmatched. Germline-derived CDR1 and CDR2 are SGHVS and FNYEAQ. This CDR3 contains 15 residues.

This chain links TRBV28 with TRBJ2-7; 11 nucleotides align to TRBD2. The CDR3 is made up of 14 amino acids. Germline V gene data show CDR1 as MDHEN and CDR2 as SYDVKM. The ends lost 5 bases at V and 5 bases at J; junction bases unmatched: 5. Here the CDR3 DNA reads TGTGCCAGCAGTACTAGCGGGAGTTCGCACGAGCAGTACTTC. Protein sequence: CASSTSGSSHEQYF. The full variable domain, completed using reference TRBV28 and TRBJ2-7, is DVKVTQSSRYLVKRTGEKVFLECVQDMDHENMFWYRQDPGLGLRLIYFSYDVKMKEKGDIPEGYSVSREKKERFSLILESASTNQTSMYLCASSTSGSSHEQYFGPGTRLTVT.

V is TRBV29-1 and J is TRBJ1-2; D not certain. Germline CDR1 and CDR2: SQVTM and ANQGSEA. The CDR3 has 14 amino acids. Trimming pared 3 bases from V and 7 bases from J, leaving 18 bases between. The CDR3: CSVDVGRLQSGYTF. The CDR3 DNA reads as TGCAGCGTTGACGTGGGCCGCCTCCAAAGTGGCTACACCTTC.

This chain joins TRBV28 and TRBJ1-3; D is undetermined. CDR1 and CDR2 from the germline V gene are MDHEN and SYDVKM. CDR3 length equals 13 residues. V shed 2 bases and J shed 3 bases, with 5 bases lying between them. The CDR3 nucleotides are TGTGCCAGCAGTTTACAGGATGGAAACACCATATATTTT. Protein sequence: CASSLQDGNTIYF.

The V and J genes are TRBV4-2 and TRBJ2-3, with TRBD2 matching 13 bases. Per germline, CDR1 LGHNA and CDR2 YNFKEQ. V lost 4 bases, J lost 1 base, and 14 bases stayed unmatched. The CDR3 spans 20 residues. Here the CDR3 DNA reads TGTGCCAGCAGCCCCCGACTAGCGGGAGGTGTCGGGGGGGGCACAGATACGCAGTATTTT. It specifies CASSPRLAGGVGGGTDTQYF.

CDR3 amino acids: CASRGTFRTQPQHF. The CDR3 DNA follows: TGTGCCAGCAGGGGGACTTTCCGGACCCAGCCCCAGCATTTT. The chain joins TRBV6-5 to TRBJ1-5; D perhaps matches TRBD1 (5 bases). The V gene lost 6 bases and the J gene lost 7 bases, with 16 bases spanning the gap. CDR1 MNHEY and CDR2 SVGAGI come from the germline V gene. This CDR3 has 14 residues.

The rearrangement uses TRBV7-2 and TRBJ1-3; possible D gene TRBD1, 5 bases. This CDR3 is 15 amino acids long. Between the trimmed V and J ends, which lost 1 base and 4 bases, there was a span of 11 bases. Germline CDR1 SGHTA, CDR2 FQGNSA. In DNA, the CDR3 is TGTGCCAGCAGCTTAGATGGGGGATCAGGAAACACCATATATTTT. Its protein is CASSLDGGSGNTIYF.

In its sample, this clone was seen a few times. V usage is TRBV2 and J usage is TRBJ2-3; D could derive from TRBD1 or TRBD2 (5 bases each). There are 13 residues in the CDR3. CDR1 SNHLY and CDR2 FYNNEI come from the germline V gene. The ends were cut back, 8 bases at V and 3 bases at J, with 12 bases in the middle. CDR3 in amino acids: CASGRKGTDTQYF. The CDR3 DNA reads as TGTGCCAGCGGGAGAAAGGGGACAGATACGCAGTATTTT.

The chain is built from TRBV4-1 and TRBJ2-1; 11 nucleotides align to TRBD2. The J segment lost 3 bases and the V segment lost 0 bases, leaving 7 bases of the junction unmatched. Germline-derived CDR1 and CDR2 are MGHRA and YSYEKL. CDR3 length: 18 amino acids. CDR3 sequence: CASSQDPRTSGLYNEQFF. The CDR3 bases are TGCGCCAGCAGCCAAGACCCTCGGACTAGCGGGCTCTACAATGAGCAGTTCTTC.

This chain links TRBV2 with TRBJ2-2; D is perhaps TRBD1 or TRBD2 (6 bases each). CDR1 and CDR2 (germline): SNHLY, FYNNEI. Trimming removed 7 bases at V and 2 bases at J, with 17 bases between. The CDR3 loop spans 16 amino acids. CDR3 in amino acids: CASTVKGGLNTGELFF. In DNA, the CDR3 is TGTGCCAGCACAGTGAAGGGGGGCCTTAACACCGGGGAGCTGTTTTTT.

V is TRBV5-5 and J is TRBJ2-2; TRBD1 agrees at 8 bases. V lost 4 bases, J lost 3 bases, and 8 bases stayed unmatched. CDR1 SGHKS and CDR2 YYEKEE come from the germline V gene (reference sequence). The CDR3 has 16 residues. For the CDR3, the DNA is TGTGCCAGCAGCCCCCACCAGGGGGCAGACACCGGGGAGCTGTTTTTT. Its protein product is CASSPHQGADTGELFF.

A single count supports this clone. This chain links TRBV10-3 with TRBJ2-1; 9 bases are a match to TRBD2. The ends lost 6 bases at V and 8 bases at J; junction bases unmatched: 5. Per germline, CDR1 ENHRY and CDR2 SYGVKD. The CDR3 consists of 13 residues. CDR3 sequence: CAIRGSGRDEQFF. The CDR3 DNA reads TGTGCCATCAGGGGTAGCGGGAGAGATGAGCAGTTCTTC.

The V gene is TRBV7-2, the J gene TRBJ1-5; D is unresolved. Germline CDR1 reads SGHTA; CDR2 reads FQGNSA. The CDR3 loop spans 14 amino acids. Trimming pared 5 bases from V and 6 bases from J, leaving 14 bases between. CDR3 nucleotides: TGTGCCAGCAGCCAAGGTGGGTTCGGTCAGCCCCAGCATTTT. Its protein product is CASSQGGFGQPQHF.

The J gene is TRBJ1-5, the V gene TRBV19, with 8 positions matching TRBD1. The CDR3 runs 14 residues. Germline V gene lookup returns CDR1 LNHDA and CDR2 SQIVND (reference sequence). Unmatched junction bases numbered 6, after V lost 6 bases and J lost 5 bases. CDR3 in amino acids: CASSRDRGDQPQHF. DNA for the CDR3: TGTGCCAGTAGCCGCGACAGGGGAGATCAGCCCCAGCATTTT.